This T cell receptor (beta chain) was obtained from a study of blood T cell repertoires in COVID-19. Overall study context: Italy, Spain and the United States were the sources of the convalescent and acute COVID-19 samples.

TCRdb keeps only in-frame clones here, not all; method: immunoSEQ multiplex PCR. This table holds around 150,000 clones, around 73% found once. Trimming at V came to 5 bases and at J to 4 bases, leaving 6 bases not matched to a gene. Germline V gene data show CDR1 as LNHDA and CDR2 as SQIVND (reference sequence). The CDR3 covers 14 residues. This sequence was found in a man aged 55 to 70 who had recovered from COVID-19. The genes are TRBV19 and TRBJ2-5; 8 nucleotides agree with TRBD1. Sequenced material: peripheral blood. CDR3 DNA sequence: TGTGCCAGTAGTCCCACAGGGGGTAGAGAGACCCAGTACTTC. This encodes CASSPTGGRETQYF.